This section outlines one TCR beta chain sequence together with its context. The antigen is unknown. These data are taken from a study of PD-1 blockade in classical Hodgkin lymphoma. The patients all showed relapse after autologous stem cell transplantation, while their brentuximab vedotin exposure varied. Points from the study as a whole: While CD8+ TCR diversity did not rise significantly by C4D1, CD4+ TCR diversity did. Baseline TCR diversity was reportedly lower in newly diagnosed patients than healthy donors.

Method: immunoSEQ multiplex PCR; TCRdb's copy keeps in-frame clones and lacks some. This sample has 25,000 to 35,000 clones; roughly 71% occur once, and the top ten carry about a quarter. The CDR3 totals 15 residues. V lost 2 bases, J lost 2 bases, and 12 bases lay in between. From germline, CDR1 is SGHVS and CDR2 FNYEAQ. V gene TRBV7-6 combines with J gene TRBJ1-1, with a weak D call TRBD1 (5 bases). This material consisted of peripheral blood mononuclear cells (PBMCs), taken before the second cycle of nivolumab. The sequence derives from a human donor with classical Hodgkin lymphoma. Here the CDR3 reads CASSLSGDPNTEAFF. CDR3 nucleotides: TGTGCCAGCAGCTTATCGGGGGATCCCAACACTGAAGCTTTCTTT. The full variable domain, in which reference TRBV7-6 and TRBJ1-1 provide the parts outside the CDR3, is GAGVSQSPRYKVTKRGQDVALRCDPISGHVSLYWYRQALGQGPEFLTYFNYEAQQDKSGLPNDRFSAERPEGSISTLTIQRTEQRDSAMYRCASSLSGDPNTEAFFGQGTRLTVV.